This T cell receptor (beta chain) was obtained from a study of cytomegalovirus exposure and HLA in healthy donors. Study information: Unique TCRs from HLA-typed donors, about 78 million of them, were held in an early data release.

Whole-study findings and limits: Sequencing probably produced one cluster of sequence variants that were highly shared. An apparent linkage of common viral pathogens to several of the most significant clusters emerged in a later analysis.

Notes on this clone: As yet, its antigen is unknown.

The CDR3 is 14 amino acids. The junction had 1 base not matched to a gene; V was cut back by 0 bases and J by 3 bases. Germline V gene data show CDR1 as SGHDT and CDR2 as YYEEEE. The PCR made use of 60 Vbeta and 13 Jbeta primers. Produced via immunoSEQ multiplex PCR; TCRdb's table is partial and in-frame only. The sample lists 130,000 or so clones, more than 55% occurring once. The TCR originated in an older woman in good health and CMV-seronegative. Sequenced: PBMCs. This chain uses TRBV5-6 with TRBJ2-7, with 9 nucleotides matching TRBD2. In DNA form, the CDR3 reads TGTGCCAGCAGCTTGGTTAGCGGGAGCTACGAGCAGTACTTC. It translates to CASSLVSGSYEQYF.